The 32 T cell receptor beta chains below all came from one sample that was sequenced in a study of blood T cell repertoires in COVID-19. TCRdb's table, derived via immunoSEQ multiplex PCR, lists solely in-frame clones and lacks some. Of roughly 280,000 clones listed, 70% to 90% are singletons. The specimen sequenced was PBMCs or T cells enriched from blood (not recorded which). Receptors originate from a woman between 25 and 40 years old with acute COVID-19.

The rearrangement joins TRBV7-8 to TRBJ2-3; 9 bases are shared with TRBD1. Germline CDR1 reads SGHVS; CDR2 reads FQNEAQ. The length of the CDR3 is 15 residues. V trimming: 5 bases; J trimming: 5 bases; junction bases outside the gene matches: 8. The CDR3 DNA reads TGTGCCAGCAGCCGAGACGGACAGGGGAGAGATACGCAGTATTTT. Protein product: CASSRDGQGRDTQYF.

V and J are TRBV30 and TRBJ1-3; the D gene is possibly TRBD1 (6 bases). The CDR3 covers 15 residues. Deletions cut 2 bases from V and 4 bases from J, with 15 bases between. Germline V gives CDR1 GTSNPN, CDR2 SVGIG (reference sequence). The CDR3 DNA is TGTGCCTGGAGTTGGGGTACAGGGCGCGGAAACACCATATATTTT. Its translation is CAWSWGTGRGNTIYF.

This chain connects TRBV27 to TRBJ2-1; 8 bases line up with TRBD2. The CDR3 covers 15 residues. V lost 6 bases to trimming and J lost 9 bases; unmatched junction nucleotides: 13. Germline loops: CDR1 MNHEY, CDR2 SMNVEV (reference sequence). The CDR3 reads CASRTERGPLGEQFF. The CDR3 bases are TGTGCCAGCAGAACAGAGCGGGGGCCATTGGGTGAGCAGTTCTTC.

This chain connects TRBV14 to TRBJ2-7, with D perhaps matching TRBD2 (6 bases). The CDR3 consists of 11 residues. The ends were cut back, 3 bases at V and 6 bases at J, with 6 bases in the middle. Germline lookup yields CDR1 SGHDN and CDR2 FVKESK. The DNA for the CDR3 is TGTGCCAGCAGCCAGGGGGGCGAGCAGTACTTC. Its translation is CASSQGGEQYF.

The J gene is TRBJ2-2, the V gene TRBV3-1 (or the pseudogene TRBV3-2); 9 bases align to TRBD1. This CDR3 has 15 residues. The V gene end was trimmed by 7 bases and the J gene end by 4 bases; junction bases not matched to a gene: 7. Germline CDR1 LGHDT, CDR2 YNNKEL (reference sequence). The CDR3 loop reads CASNPGTGFTGELFF. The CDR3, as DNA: TGTGCCAGCAATCCCGGGACAGGGTTCACCGGGGAGCTGTTTTTT.

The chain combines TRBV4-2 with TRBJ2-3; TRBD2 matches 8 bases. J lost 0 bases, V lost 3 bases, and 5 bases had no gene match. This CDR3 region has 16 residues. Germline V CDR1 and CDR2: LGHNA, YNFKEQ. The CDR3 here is CASSHSSGLSTDTQYF. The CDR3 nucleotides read TGTGCCAGCAGCCATTCTAGCGGGCTTAGCACAGATACGCAGTATTTT.

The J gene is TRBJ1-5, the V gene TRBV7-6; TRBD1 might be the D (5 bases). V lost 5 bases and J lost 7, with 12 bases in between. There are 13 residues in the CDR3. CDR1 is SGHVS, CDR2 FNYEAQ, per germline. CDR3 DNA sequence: TGTGCCAGCAGCCGCGGGGCGAGACAGCCCCAGCATTTT. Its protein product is CASSRGARQPQHF.

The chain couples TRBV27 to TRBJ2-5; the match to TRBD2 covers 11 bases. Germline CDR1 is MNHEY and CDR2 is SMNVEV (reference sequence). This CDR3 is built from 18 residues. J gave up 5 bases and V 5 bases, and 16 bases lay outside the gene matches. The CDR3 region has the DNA TGTGCCAGCAGTCCCCCAGGGGTGGTAGCGGGAGGGCCTGAGACCCAGTACTTC. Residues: CASSPPGVVAGGPETQYF.

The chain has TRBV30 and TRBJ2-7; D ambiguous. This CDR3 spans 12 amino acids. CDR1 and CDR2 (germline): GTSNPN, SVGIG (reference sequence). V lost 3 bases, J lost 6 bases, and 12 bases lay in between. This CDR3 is CAWRIDSGEQYF. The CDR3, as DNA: TGTGCCTGGAGAATAGACTCGGGCGAGCAGTACTTC.

The CDR3 region has the DNA TGTGCCAGCAGCCTCGGACAGGGGAGGTCACCCCTCCACTTT. Its translation is CASSLGQGRSPLHF. The chain couples TRBV13 to TRBJ1-6, with 9 bases identical to TRBD1. Germline assignment: CDR1 PRHDT and CDR2 FYEKMQ (reference sequence). Germline trimming cut 5 bases from V and 10 bases from J; bases unmatched to any gene: 6. This CDR3 spans 14 amino acids.

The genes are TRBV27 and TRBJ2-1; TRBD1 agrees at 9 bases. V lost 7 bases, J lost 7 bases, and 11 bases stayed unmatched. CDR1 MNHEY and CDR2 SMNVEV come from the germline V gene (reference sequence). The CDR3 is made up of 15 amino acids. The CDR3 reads CASTLGGTGWNEQFF. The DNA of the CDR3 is TGTGCCAGCACCCTGGGGGGGACAGGGTGGAATGAGCAGTTCTTC.

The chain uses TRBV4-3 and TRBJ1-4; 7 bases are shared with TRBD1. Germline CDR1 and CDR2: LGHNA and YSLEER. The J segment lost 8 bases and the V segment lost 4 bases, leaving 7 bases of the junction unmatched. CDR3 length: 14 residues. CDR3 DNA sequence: TGCGCCAGCAGCCTAAACATGGACAGGGAAAAACTGTTTTTT. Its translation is CASSLNMDREKLFF.

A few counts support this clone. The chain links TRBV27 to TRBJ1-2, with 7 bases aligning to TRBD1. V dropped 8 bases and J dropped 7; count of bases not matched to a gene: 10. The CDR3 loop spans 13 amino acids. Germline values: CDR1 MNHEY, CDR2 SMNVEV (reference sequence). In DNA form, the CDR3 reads TGTGCCAGCGGCTCAGGGGGAGTCTTTGGCTACACCTTC. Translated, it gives CASGSGGVFGYTF.

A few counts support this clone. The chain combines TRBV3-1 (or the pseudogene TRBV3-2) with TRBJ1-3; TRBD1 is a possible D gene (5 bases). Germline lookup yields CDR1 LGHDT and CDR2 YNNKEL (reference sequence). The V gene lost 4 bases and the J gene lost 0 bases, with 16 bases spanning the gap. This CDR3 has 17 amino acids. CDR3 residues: CASSPFTGRDSGNTIYF. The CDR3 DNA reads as TGTGCCAGCAGCCCCTTTACGGGCAGGGACTCTGGAAACACCATATATTTT.

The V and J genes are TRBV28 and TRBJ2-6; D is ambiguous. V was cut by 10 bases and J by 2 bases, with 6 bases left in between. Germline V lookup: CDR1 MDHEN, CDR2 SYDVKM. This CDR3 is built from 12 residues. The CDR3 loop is CATRAGANVLTF. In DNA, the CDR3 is TGTGCCACCCGGGCTGGGGCCAACGTCCTGACTTTC.

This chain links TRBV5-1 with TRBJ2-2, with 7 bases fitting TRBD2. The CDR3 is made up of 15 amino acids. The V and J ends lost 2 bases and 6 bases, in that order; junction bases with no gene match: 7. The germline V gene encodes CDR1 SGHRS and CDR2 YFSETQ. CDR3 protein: CASSLRTSEPGELFF. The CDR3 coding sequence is TGCGCCAGCAGCTTAAGGACTAGTGAGCCCGGGGAGCTGTTTTTT.

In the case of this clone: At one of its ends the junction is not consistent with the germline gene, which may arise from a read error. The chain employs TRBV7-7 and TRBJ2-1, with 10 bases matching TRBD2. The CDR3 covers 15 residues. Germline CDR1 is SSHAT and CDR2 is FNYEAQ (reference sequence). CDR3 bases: TGTGCTAGCAGCTGGGCTAGCGGGAGTGGGAATGAGCAGTTCTTC. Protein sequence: CASSWASGSGNEQFF.

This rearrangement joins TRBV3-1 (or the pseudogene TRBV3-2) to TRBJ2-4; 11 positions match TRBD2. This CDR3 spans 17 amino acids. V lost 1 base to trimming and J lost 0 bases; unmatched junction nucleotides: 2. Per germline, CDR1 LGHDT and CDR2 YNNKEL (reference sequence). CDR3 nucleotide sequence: TGTGCCAGCAGCCAAGTCGGACTAGCGGGAGCCAAAAACATTCAGTACTTC. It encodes CASSQVGLAGAKNIQYF.

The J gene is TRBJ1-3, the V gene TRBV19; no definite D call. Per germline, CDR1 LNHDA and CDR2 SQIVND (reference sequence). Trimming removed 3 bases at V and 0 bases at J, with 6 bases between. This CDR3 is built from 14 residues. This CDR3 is CASSIEGSGNTIYF. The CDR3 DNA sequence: TGTGCCAGTAGTATTGAGGGCTCTGGAAACACCATATATTTT.

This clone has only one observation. This chain's CDR3 is CASSSWTGGLYEQYF. The CDR3 DNA reads as TGTGCCAGCAGCTCCTGGACAGGGGGTCTCTACGAGCAGTACTTC. The genes are TRBV7-3 and TRBJ2-7; TRBD1 matches 10 bases. The CDR3 is 15 residues long. In germline, CDR1 is SGHTA, CDR2 FQGTGA. V dropped 4 bases and J dropped 3; count of bases not matched to a gene: 6.

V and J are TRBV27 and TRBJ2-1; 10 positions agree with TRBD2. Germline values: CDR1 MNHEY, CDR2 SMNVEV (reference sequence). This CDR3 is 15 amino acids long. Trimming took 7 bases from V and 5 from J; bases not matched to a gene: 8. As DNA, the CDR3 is TGTGCCAGCACCGAAAGCGGGAGGGCCCACAATGAGCAGTTCTTC. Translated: CASTESGRAHNEQFF.

The CDR3 DNA reads TGCGCCAGCAGCCAAGGAGGATCCTTACATACGCAGTATTTT. It translates to CASSQGGSLHTQYF. The gene calls are TRBV4-1 and TRBJ2-3, with D uncertain. Germline V CDR1 and CDR2: MGHRA, YSYEKL. This CDR3 is built from 14 residues. Deletions cut 1 base from V and 7 bases from J, with 12 bases between.

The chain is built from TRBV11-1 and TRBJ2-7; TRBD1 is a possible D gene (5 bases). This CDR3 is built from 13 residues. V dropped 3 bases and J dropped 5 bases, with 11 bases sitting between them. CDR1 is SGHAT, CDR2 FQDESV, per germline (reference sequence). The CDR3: CASSLGIGDEQYF. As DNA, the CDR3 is TGTGCCAGCAGCTTGGGTATAGGGGACGAGCAGTACTTC.

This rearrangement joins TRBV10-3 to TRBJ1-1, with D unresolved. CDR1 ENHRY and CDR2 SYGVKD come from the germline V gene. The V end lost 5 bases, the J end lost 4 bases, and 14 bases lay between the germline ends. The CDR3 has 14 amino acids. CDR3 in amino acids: CAISLGGVGTEAFF. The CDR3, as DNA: TGTGCCATCAGTCTAGGAGGAGTAGGCACTGAAGCTTTCTTT.

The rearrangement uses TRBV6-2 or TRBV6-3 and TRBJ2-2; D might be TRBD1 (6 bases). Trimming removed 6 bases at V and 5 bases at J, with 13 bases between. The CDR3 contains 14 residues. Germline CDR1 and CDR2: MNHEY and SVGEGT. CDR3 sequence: CASSPGQNTGELFF. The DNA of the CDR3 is TGTGCCAGCAGCCCCGGACAGAATACCGGGGAGCTGTTTTTT.

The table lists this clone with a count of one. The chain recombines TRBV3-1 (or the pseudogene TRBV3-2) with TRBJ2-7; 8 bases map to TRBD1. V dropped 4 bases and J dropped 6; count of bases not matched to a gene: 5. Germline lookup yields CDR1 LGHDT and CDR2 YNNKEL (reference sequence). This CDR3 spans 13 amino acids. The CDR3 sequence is CASSPDRGSEQYF. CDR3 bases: TGTGCCAGCAGCCCCGACAGGGGCTCCGAGCAGTACTTC.

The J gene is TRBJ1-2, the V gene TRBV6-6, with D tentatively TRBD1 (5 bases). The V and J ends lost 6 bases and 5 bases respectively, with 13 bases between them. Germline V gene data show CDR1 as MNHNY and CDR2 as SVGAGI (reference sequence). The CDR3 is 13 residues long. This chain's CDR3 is CASSPQATYGYTF. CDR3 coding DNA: TGTGCCAGCAGCCCACAGGCGACGTATGGCTACACCTTC.

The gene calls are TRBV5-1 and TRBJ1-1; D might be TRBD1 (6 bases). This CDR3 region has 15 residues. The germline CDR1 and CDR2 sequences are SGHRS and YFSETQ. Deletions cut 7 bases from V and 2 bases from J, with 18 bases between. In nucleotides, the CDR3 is TGCGCCAGCCGAGAAGGACAGAACCTCAACACTGAAGCTTTCTTT. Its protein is CASREGQNLNTEAFF.

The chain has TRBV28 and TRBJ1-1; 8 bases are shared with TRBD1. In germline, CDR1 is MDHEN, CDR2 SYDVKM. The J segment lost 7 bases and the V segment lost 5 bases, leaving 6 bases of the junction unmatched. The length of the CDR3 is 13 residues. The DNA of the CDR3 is TGTGCCAGCAGTGACAGGGGAGTTGGTGAAGCTTTCTTT. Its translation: CASSDRGVGEAFF.

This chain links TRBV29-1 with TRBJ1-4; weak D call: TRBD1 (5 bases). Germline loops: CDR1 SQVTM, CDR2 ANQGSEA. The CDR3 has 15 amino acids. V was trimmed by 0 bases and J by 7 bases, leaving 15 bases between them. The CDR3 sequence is CSVEEGGGYGEKLFF. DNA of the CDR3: TGCAGCGTTGAAGAGGGGGGAGGGTACGGTGAAAAACTGTTTTTT. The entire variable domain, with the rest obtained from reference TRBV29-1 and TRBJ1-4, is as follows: SAVISQKPSRDICQRGTSLTIQCQVDSQVTMMFWYRQQPGQSLTLIATANQGSEATYESGFVIDKFPISRPNLTFSTLTVSNMSPEDSSIYLCSVEEGGGYGEKLFFGSGTQLSVL.

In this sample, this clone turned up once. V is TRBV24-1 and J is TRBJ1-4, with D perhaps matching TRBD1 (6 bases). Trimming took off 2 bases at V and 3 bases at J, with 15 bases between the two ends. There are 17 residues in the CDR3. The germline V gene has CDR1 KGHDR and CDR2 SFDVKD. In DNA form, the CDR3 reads TGTGCCACCAGTGATTCTTCCTTCAGGGGATCTAATGAAAAACTGTTTTTT. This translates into CATSDSSFRGSNEKLFF.

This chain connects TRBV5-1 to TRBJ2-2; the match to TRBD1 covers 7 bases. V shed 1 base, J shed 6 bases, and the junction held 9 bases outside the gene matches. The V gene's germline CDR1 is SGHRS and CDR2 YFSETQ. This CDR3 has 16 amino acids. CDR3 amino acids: CASSLSGQGVAGELFF. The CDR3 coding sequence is TGCGCCAGCAGCTTGTCGGGGCAGGGGGTCGCCGGGGAGCTGTTTTTT.